The clone carrying this TCR beta chain was detected many times. The CDR3 covers 17 residues. Germline values: CDR1 SGHTA, CDR2 FQGNSA. The V segment lost 6 bases and the J segment 2 bases; nucleotides outside the gene matches: 9. This entry comes from a study of T-cell reconstitution after alpha-beta-depleted transplantation in children. The TCRbeta library incorporated unique molecular identifiers. TCRdb independently ran MiXCR on the PCR reads; one entry per CDR3 protein. Of some 550,000 distinct CDR3 sequences in the sample, around 20% were seen once. The sequence was obtained from a human donor who donated a stem cell graft to a child with acute lymphoblastic leukemia. J is TRBJ2-4 and V is TRBV7-2, with 11 positions matching TRBD2. Sequencing used PBMCs from the stem cell graft donor, obtained from the stem cell graft. Here the CDR3 DNA reads TGTGCCAGCAGGGTAGCGGGAGGGCCTGTACCCAAAAACATTCAGTACTTC. It specifies CASRVAGGPVPKNIQYF.